This TCR beta chain is from a study of molecular identifiers for immune sequencing clone quantification. Study as a whole: Replicate experiments divided RNA from around 20,000 or 100,000 naive CD8 cells into five parts and sequenced four. Findings and caveats of the study: Reports indicate spiked Jurkat TCR RNA from one cell could be found among one million naive cells. Sharing of a barcode by identical TCR molecules could cause highly expanded clone sizes to be underestimated.

The sample holds many counts of this clonotype. Its antigen remains unknown. Trimming removed 2 bases at V and 1 base at J, with 14 bases between. This CDR3 comprises 16 residues. MiXCR, applied by TCRdb to the PCR reads, yields one record per CDR3 protein. The table shows 350,000 or so distinct CDR3 sequences, with over 20% occurring only once. The source material was naive CD8+ T cells from blood, with Jurkat cell RNA spiked in. Subset: FACS-sorted CD8+CD4-CCR7+CD45RA+ naive T cells. The chain joins TRBV12-3 or TRBV12-4 to TRBJ1-1; possible D gene TRBD1, 6 bases. The origin of this receptor is a human donor in good health. Some libraries in this study had Jurkat cell RNA spiked in. CDR3 nucleotides: TGTGCCAGCAGTTTATATACAGGGAGAGGGAACACTGAAGCTTTCTTT. Its translation: CASSLYTGRGNTEAFF.